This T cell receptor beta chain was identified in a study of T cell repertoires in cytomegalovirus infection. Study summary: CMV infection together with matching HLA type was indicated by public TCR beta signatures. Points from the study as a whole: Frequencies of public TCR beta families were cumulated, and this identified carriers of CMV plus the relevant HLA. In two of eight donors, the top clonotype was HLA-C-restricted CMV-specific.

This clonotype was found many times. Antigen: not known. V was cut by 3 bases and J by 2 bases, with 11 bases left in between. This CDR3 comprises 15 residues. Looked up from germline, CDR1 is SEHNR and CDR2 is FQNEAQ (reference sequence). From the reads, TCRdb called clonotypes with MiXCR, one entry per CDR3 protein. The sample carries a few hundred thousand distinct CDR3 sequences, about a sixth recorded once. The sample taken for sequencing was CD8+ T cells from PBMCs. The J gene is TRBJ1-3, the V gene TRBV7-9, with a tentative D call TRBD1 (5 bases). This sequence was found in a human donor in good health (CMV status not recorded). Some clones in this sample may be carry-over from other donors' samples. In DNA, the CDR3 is TGTGCCAGCAGCTTCTCCCGGGGGGCTGGAAACACCATATATTTT. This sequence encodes CASSFSRGAGNTIYF.